The sequence of this T cell receptor (beta chain) was determined in a study of CD8+CD57+ T cells in acquired aplastic anemia (dated by TCRdb to the late 2010s). At the level of the whole study: DNA extracted from sorted CD4+ and CD8+ cells had a mean of approximately 3.5 ug, with a range of about 0.18 to 27.4 ug. An average of about 10 million reads for CD4+ cells and 11 million or so reads for CD8+ cells was obtained from healthy donor samples. Broader findings and caveats from the paper: No significant difference in CD8+ Simpson's diversity was found between patients and healthy controls (P=0.060). About 30 CD8+ CDR3 sequences were found to be shared between patients and controls, but these sequences appeared to be highly expressed in patients and within the immunodominant clones of the patients.

The study deep-sequenced TCR repertoires of sorted CD4+ and CD8+ blood T cells from severe aplastic anemia patients and healthy subjects. Ficoll-Paque density gradient centrifugation was used to isolate peripheral blood mononuclear cells. Before DNA extraction, CD4+ and CD8+ T cells were sorted by FACS or by magnetic beads. Genomic DNA was used as template for profiling of TCR beta VDJ combinations and CDR3 sequences. An Illumina HiSeq 2000 was used for TCR repertoire sequencing. Processing in the source paper ran as follows. TRBV/TRBJ rearrangement plots, CDR3 size and DJ length profiles, and Simpson's diversity index were used to evaluate the repertoires. The immunodominant clone was defined as the most abundant DNA sequence in deep sequencing data. CDR3 amino acid sequences were screened for sharing across subjects and compared with published repertoires and the VDJdb database. The raw public data were reprocessed by TCRdb itself: fastp quality trimming at Q25, MiXCR clonotype calling, in-frame beta chains only. Each record represents a unique CDR3 protein, reported with the most common genes and DNA among its rows. The authors' filters were not applied to this entry. For this sample the table gives roughly 420,000 distinct CDR3 sequences, of which 65% to 80% were detected only once. The ten largest clones take up 3.5% to 4.5% of the sample.

Regarding this clonotype: There is no known antigen for this receptor. No clone much larger than this one lies a single base away; base qualities are absent.

The CDR3 covers 13 residues, taking in both the cysteine and the phenylalanine. Only the CDR3 portion is preserved as DNA: 39 bases, with reading frame beginning at the first base. The germline V gene encodes CDR1 DFQATT and CDR2 SNEGSKA (reference sequence). Deletion took 4 bases off V and 0 bases off J, with a span of 9 bases between the germline ends. The sequenced sample consisted of sorted CD4+, CD8+, or CD8+CD57+ T cells (not recorded which) from PBMCs. Recombination linked TRBV20-1 to TRBJ1-2, with TRBD1 perhaps the D gene, on 5 matching bases. The TCR comes from a human donor in good health, serving as a control. The CDR3 region has the sequence CSATTGTNYGYTF. The sequence in DNA is TGCAGTGCTACCACAGGAACTAACTATGGCTACACCTTC.